Each of the 4 T cell receptor beta chains below was sequenced from the same sample in a study of CD8 T cells in Susac syndrome. Random hexamers primed reverse transcription of about 0.45 to 1 ug RNA. TCRdb itself ran the immunoSEQ multiplex PCR reads through MiXCR, one entry per CDR3 protein. Of roughly 190,000 distinct CDR3 sequences in the sample, around 95% were seen once. What was sequenced was CD4+ T cells from PBMCs. These receptors originate from a human donor with Susac syndrome.

The count of this clonotype is one. The J gene is TRBJ2-1, the V gene TRBV11-1; perhaps TRBD2 as D (6 bases). Trimming took 6 bases from V and 4 from J, leaving 13 bases between them. CDR3 length equals 14 residues. Germline-derived CDR1 and CDR2 are SGHAT and FQDESV (reference sequence). CDR3 sequence reads: CASSIGTAYNEQFF. CDR3 nucleotides: TGTGCCAGCAGTATCGGGACTGCATACAATGAGCAGTTCTTC.

The rearrangement links TRBV4-2 to TRBJ1-1; 12 bases match TRBD1. Trimming cost V 5 bases and J 4 bases; bases outside gene matches: 14. CDR3 size: 18 residues. CDR1 and CDR2 (germline): LGHNA, YNFKEQ. This CDR3 is CASSYPGQGASMSTEAFF. CDR3 bases: TGTGCCAGCAGCTACCCGGGACAGGGGGCTTCGATGAGCACTGAAGCTTTCTTT.

J is TRBJ2-6 and V is TRBV7-2; D is uncertain. Germline V gene data show CDR1 as SGHTA and CDR2 as FQGNSA. The CDR3 is made up of 16 amino acids. The germline V and J ends were trimmed by 1 base and 0 bases, with 7 bases remaining between them. CDR3 nucleotide sequence: TGTGCCAGCAGCTTAGACAGTAGCTCTGGGGCCAACGTCCTGACTTTC. It is translated as CASSLDSSSGANVLTF. Full variable domain (missing parts from reference TRBV7-2 and TRBJ2-6): GAGVSQSPSNKVTEKGKDVELRCDPISGHTALYWYRQSLGQGLEFLIYFQGNSAPDKSGLPSDRFSAERTGGSVSTLTIQRTQQEDSAVYLCASSLDSSSGANVLTFGAGSRLTVL.

The CDR3: CASSLVRGGTVDTQYF. CDR3 nucleotide sequence: TGTGCCAGCAGCTTGGTACGGGGGGGCACCGTGGATACGCAGTATTTT. V gene TRBV5-6 combines with J gene TRBJ2-3; 8 positions match TRBD2. The V and J ends lost 0 bases and 6 bases, in that order; junction bases with no gene match: 9. CDR3 length equals 16 residues. Germline CDR1 SGHDT, CDR2 YYEEEE.